Listed here are 14 T cell receptor beta chains from one sample, sequenced in a study of shared clonotypes between healthy human individuals. Terminally differentiated effector memory CD45RA+ cells were left out of the naive CD8 fraction, which was CD45RO-negative and positively selected for CCR7. This table comes from immunoSEQ multiplex PCR, and its TCRdb copy is limited to in-frame clones, with some not included. The repertoire holds about 2 million clones, about 94% seen once, with roughly 1.2% in the top ten. The sample taken for sequencing was naive CD8+ T cells sorted from blood. These TCRs come from a man aged 18-30 years in good health.

The table lists this clone with a few counts. The rearrangement joins TRBV6-5 to TRBJ1-6; D is undetermined. The CDR3 spans 15 residues. V was trimmed by 6 bases and J by 7 bases, leaving 16 bases between them. Germline lookup yields CDR1 MNHEY and CDR2 SVGAGI. CDR3 loop: CASSYGGLENSPLHF. The CDR3 bases are TGTGCCAGCAGCTACGGAGGGCTGGAGAATTCACCCCTCCACTTT.

This clone is a singleton in its sample. V gene TRBV6-1 combines with J gene TRBJ2-1, with 9 positions matching TRBD1. CDR1 is MNHNS and CDR2 is SASEGT in the germline V gene. This CDR3 region has 17 residues. V lost 6 bases and J lost 5; bases outside the gene matches: 14. DNA for the CDR3: TGTGCCAGCAGCGAACAGGGGACAGGGTATAATGACAATGAGCAGTTCTTC. Encoded protein: CASSEQGTGYNDNEQFF.

The V gene is TRBV27, the J gene TRBJ1-1; D perhaps matches TRBD1 (5 bases). Germline assignment: CDR1 MNHEY and CDR2 SMNVEV (reference sequence). V lost 2 bases to trimming and J lost 6 bases, with 25 bases between them. The CDR3 runs to 18 residues. This chain's CDR3 is CASSLRAAGTRATAEAFF. The CDR3 DNA is TGTGCCAGCAGTTTACGGGCCGCAGGGACGAGGGCAACCGCTGAAGCTTTCTTT.

The rearrangement joins TRBV6-1 to TRBJ1-5; 8 positions agree with TRBD1. Germline V gene lookup returns CDR1 MNHNS and CDR2 SASEGT. J gave up 5 bases and V 1 base, and 19 bases lay outside the gene matches. CDR3 size: 20 residues. The CDR3 loop is CASSEGSRTGNSIFDQPQHF. As DNA, the CDR3 is TGTGCCAGCAGTGAAGGGTCCCGGACAGGGAATAGCATTTTTGATCAGCCCCAGCATTTT.

The V call is TRBV2, the J call TRBJ1-4; no reliable D call. This CDR3 spans 14 amino acids. Deletions cut 3 bases from V and 0 bases from J, with 5 bases between. CDR1 is SNHLY and CDR2 is FYNNEI in the germline V gene. CDR3 nucleotides: TGTGCCAGCAGTGACTTAGCAACTAATGAAAAACTGTTTTTT. Translation gives CASSDLATNEKLFF.

This chain joins TRBV11-3 and TRBJ2-7; no reliable D call. Per germline, CDR1 SGHNT and CDR2 YENEEA. Trimming removed 3 bases at V and 6 bases at J, with 9 bases between. This CDR3 is built from 12 residues. The CDR3 sequence: CASSFGDTEQYF. CDR3 bases: TGTGCCAGCAGCTTCGGAGACACCGAGCAGTACTTC.

This chain joins TRBV27 and TRBJ2-2, with 7 bases that match TRBD1. The trim removed 5 bases at V and 4 bases at J, leaving 4 bases unmatched. Germline V gene data show CDR1 as MNHEY and CDR2 as SMNVEV (reference sequence). This CDR3 is built from 14 residues. The CDR3 DNA reads as TGTGCCAGCAGTCTGACAGGGATCACCGGGGAGCTGTTTTTT. Amino acid sequence: CASSLTGITGELFF.

This chain connects TRBV27 to TRBJ2-1, with D perhaps matching TRBD1 (6 bases). Trimming took 0 bases from V and 7 from J, leaving 16 bases between them. Germline lookup yields CDR1 MNHEY and CDR2 SMNVEV (reference sequence). The CDR3 covers 16 residues. CDR3 DNA: TGTGCCAGCAGTTTATCGATGTGGGGGCCTTATAATGAGCAGTTCTTC. Its translation: CASSLSMWGPYNEQFF.

The count of this clone is one. This sample also contains other DNA sequences that code for the same CDR3. This rearrangement joins TRBV9 to TRBJ1-1; weak D call: TRBD1 (5 bases). Deletions cut 2 bases from V and 1 base from J, with 9 bases between. Per the germline V gene, CDR1 is SGDLS and CDR2 is YYNGEE. The CDR3 is 14 residues long. The CDR3 reads CASSVGTGNTEAFF. CDR3 coding DNA: TGTGCCAGCAGCGTTGGGACGGGGAACACTGAAGCTTTCTTT.

V gene TRBV18 combines with J gene TRBJ2-7; no definite D call. Germline CDR1 and CDR2: KGHSH and LQKENI. The CDR3 extends over 14 amino acids. V gave up 3 bases and J gave up 2 bases, with 11 bases separating them. The CDR3 nucleotides are TGTGCCAGCTCACCCCCGATAGCCACCTACGAGCAGTACTTC. Protein product: CASSPPIATYEQYF. Filled out from reference TRBV18 and TRBJ2-7, the complete variable domain reads NAGVMQNPRHLVRRRGQEARLRCSPMKGHSHVYWYRQLPEEGLKFMVYLQKENIIDESGMPKERFSAEFPKEGPSILRIQQVVRGDSAAYFCASSPPIATYEQYFGPGTRLTVT.

V and J are TRBV28 and TRBJ2-7; 7 nucleotides line up with TRBD1. CDR3 length: 14 residues. Germline-derived CDR1 and CDR2 are MDHEN and SYDVKM. V shed 6 bases, J shed 0 bases, and the junction held 5 bases outside the gene matches. CDR3: CASSKDRDSYEQYF. As DNA, the CDR3 is TGTGCCAGCAGCAAAGACAGGGACTCCTACGAGCAGTACTTC.

As to this clone: The junction departs from the called germline gene at one end, perhaps through a read error. CDR3 sequence reads: CAWRITWTGLNYGHTF. The CDR3 nucleotides are TGTGCCTGGAGAATCACTTGGACAGGACTAAACTATGGCCACACCTTC. V gene TRBV30 combines with J gene TRBJ1-2, with TRBD1 matching over 7 bases. Germline V lookup: CDR1 GTSNPN, CDR2 SVGIG (reference sequence). This CDR3 is 16 amino acids long.

The chain carries TRBV28 and TRBJ2-7; perhaps D is TRBD1 or TRBD2 (6 bases each). Germline V gene data show CDR1 as MDHEN and CDR2 as SYDVKM. V was cut by 5 bases and J by 0 bases, with 14 bases left in between. This CDR3 has 15 amino acids. As DNA, the CDR3 is TGTGCCAGCAGTCGCCGGGGGCTACTCTCCTACGAGCAGTACTTC. This translates into CASSRRGLLSYEQYF.

The V gene is TRBV27, the J gene TRBJ2-1; a weak D match, TRBD2 (5 bases). V gave up 8 bases and J gave up 6 bases, with 11 bases separating them. This CDR3 contains 12 residues. Germline V gene sequence: CDR1 MNHEY, CDR2 SMNVEV (reference sequence). The CDR3: CASSPGLNEQFF. The CDR3 DNA reads as TGTGCCAGCTCCCCAGGACTCAATGAGCAGTTCTTC.